These 2 T cell receptor beta chains were sequenced from one sample in a study of graft-versus-host responses after intestinal transplantation. Here immunoSEQ multiplex PCR was the method, and the copy in TCRdb shows in-frame clones only, minus some. This table holds some 77,000 clones, about 92% found once. This material consisted of PBMCs, taken 98 days after intestinal transplantation. These receptors came from a human patient who received an intestinal transplant, so some T cells may come from the graft donor.

The chain uses TRBV9 and TRBJ1-3; D possibly corresponds to TRBD1 (6 bases). The CDR3 is made up of 15 amino acids. Germline assignment: CDR1 SGDLS and CDR2 YYNGEE. Trimming pared 0 bases from V and 0 bases from J, leaving 7 bases between. CDR3 coding DNA: TGTGCCAGCAGCGTAGAACAGGGCTCTGGAAACACCATATATTTT. It codes for CASSVEQGSGNTIYF.

This clone was recorded once. The chain recombines TRBV6-1 with TRBJ2-1; 11 bases are shared with TRBD2. Germline CDR1 MNHNS, CDR2 SASEGT. V shed 3 bases and J 7 bases; nucleotides not matched to a gene: 5. The CDR3 extends over 15 amino acids. CDR3 sequence reads: CASSDDWTSGNEQFF. In DNA, the CDR3 is TGTGCCAGCAGTGATGATTGGACTAGCGGGAATGAGCAGTTCTTC.